This T cell receptor (beta chain) was obtained from a study of CD8 T cells in Susac syndrome. Study results and caveats: The relatively small number of individuals in the TCR sequencing and HLA analysis was acknowledged by the study.

Details on this clonotype: As yet, its antigen is unknown.

The T cells that were sequenced for TCR beta were CD8+ and CD4+ cells from blood. FACS enriched CD8+ TEMRA cells, while bulk CD8+ and CD4+ were negatively isolated. Random hexamers primed reverse transcription of about 0.45 to 1 ug RNA. The TCR beta CDR3 was amplified by immunoSEQ multiplex PCR across 54 Vbeta, 13 Jbeta. Using its own MiXCR run on the immunoSEQ multiplex PCR reads, TCRdb lists one record per CDR3 protein. The sample includes 350,000 to 550,000 distinct CDR3 sequences, approximately 85% of them seen just once. The TCR originated in a human donor with multiple sclerosis. Sequenced input: CD8+ T cells from PBMCs.

The CDR3: CASSPTSGRDSTGELFF. CDR3 DNA sequence: TGTGCCAGCAGCCCGACTAGCGGGAGGGACAGCACCGGGGAGCTGTTTTTT. This chain connects TRBV5-4 to TRBJ2-2; 14 nucleotides agree with TRBD2. The CDR3 length is 17 residues. Germline CDR1 is SGHNT and CDR2 is YYREEE (reference sequence). V shed 4 bases and J 4 bases; nucleotides not matched to a gene: 6.